The present T cell receptor beta chain was sequenced within a study of tumor and adjacent non-tumor tissue in lung cancer. In the study overall: Samples averaged roughly 4 million productive TCRbeta reads each. Whole-study findings and limits: Significantly higher TCR diversity was found in tumor than normal lung. Normal lung showed higher cumulative top 100 clone frequency than tumor.

TCRbeta libraries were built with three rounds of nested PCR, modified from ARM-PCR. TCRdb called the multiplex PCR reads again in MiXCR, with one record for every CDR3 protein. The sample carries 40,000 to 50,000 distinct CDR3 sequences, 55% to 65% recorded once. No cell sorting was done before RNA was extracted from the tissue. Distant lung tissue was collected more than 3 cm away from the tumor edge. This clonotype was counted a few times. Its specificity is not known. A much more abundant neighbour one base away suggests this may be a read error. The source is a woman aged 70-85 years with non-small cell lung cancer. The sequenced sample was distant non-tumor lung tissue.

Here the CDR3 reads CSARNPTWYETQYF. The CDR3 nucleotides are TGCAGTGCTAGAAATCCAACATGGTACGAGACCCAGTACTTC. This chain uses TRBV20-1 with TRBJ2-5; D unresolved. The germline V gene has CDR1 DFQATT and CDR2 SNEGSKA (reference sequence). This CDR3 contains 14 residues. Deletions cut 2 bases from V and 5 bases from J, with 15 bases between.